The present T cell receptor (beta chain) was sequenced within a study of shared clonotypes between healthy human individuals. Negatively enriched CD4+ T cells were divided by CD45RA into naive and memory. The ends were cut back, 8 bases at V and 8 bases at J, with 16 bases in the middle. This CDR3 is built from 12 residues. CDR1 is PRHDT, CDR2 FYEKMQ, per germline (reference sequence). Produced via immunoSEQ multiplex PCR; TCRdb's table is partial and in-frame only. The sample lists about 1.1 million clones, 78% occurring once. The J gene is TRBJ2-7, the V gene TRBV13; D may be TRBD1 or TRBD2 (6 bases each). Source material: memory CD4+ T cells from PBMCs. Subset here: CD45RA-negative fraction. The sequence derives from a man younger than 30 in good health. Some clones in this sample may be carry-over from other donors' samples. CDR3 residues: CASGKPGGQQYF. CDR3 sequence (DNA): TGTGCCAGCGGAAAACCCGGGGGCCAGCAGTACTTC.